This TCR beta chain was recovered during a study of HIV-infected children after antiretroviral therapy interruption. On the study more broadly: Children had CD4+ above 500, viral load below 50 copies/ml, either treatment arm.

This sample's treatment: PENTA 11 planned treatment interruption arm or continuous ART arm. Participants had taken at least three-drug ART for at least 24 weeks. From thawed PBMCs, naive CD4+ CD45RA+ CD45RO- T cells were sorted. Unique molecular identifiers were included in an RNA-based 3' RACE TCR library. TCRdb reanalysed the 3' RACE reads using MiXCR and keeps one entry per CDR3 protein. The sample comprises about 89,000 distinct CDR3 sequences, under 8% of which are singletons, and roughly 1.1% rests with the top ten. This clonotype was seen repeatedly, ten times or more. The sample in question was CD45RA+ CD4+ T cells from PBMCs, pooled from several time points, obtained from a donor given antiretroviral therapy, either interrupted or continuous. Subset described: naive CD4+ CD45RA+ CD45RO- T cells. The receptor comes from a pool of human donors with HIV.

The CDR3, as DNA: TGTGCCAGCAGGCTAATGACAGGGGTTTATAATTCACCCCTCCACTTT. Translation: CASRLMTGVYNSPLHF. The chain links TRBV6-2 or TRBV6-3 to TRBJ1-6, with 8 bases matching TRBD1. V lost 6 bases to trimming and J lost 4 bases; unmatched junction nucleotides: 8. CDR1 MNHEY and CDR2 SVGEGT come from the germline V gene. The CDR3 extends over 16 amino acids.